The clone carrying this TCR beta chain was recorded a few times. The sample originates from a study of Graves' ophthalmopathy and Graves' hyperthyroidism. RNA transcripts were the source from which TCR beta CDR3 regions were amplified. First-round RT-PCR used HTBI primers; second-round multiplex PCR followed. From the multiplex PCR reads, TCRdb called clonotypes with MiXCR, one entry per CDR3 protein. The sample consists of just over 400,000 distinct CDR3 sequences, around a fifth of them appearing once. Trimming took off 7 bases at V and 1 base at J, with 19 bases between the two ends. This CDR3 region has 16 residues. The V gene's germline CDR1 is MNHNS and CDR2 SASEGT.

The clonotype originates from a woman aged 18-29 years with stable Graves' hyperthyroidism. The chain combines TRBV6-1 with TRBJ1-1, with no clear D. The sequencing input was peripheral blood. The CDR3 nucleotides are TGTGCCAGCACCTTAGGTCAAGGCGTCAAGAACACTGAAGCTTTCTTT. This codes for CASTLGQGVKNTEAFF.